The sequence of this T cell receptor beta chain was determined in a study of T cell responses to AZD1222 COVID-19 vaccine. Points from the study as a whole: Of the AZD1222 recipients, only six were seropositive at baseline. Unmutated variant regions reportedly attract nearly half of all spike-specific TCRs. Repertoire samples came only from after the peak T cell response. White British donors predominated, females outnumbered males, and clonal diversity was possibly underestimated.

The CDR3 is 14 residues long. In germline, CDR1 is SGHDT, CDR2 YYEEEE. V trimming: 4 bases; J trimming: 4 bases; junction bases outside the gene matches: 8. The repertoire was sequenced with immunoSEQ multiplex PCR; TCRdb's copy has only in-frame clones and lacks some. Of under 200,000 clones in the sample, about 90% are singletons; the top ten hold under 2.5%. As concerns this clone: What it binds is not known.

The rearrangement uses TRBV5-6 and TRBJ2-7; 7 bases align to TRBD1. The clonotype comes from an adult in good health. The material was peripheral blood, obtained on day 0 of AZD1222 vaccination. Written as DNA, the CDR3 is TGTGCCAGCAGCCCATTACAGGGGTCGTACGAGCAGTACTTC. This encodes CASSPLQGSYEQYF.